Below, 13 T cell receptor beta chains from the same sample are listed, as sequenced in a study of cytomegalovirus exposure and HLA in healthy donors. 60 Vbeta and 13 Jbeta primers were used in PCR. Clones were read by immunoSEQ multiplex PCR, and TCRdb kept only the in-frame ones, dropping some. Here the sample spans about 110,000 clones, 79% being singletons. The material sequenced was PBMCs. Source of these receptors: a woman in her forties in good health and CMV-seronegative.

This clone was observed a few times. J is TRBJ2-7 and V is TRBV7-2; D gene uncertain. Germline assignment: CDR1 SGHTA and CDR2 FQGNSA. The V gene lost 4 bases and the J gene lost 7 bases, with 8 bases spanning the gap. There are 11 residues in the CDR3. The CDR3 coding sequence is TGTGCCAGCAGCTCGTTTTTGGAGCAGTACTTC. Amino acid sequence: CASSSFLEQYF. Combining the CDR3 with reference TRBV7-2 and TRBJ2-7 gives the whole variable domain GAGVSQSPSNKVTEKGKDVELRCDPISGHTALYWYRQSLGQGLEFLIYFQGNSAPDKSGLPSDRFSAERTGGSVSTLTIQRTQQEDSAVYLCASSSFLEQYFGPGTRLTVT.

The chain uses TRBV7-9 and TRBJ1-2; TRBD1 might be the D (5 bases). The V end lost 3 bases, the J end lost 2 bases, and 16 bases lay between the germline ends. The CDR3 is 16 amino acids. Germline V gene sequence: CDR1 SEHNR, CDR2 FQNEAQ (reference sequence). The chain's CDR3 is CASSFVATAPNYGYTF. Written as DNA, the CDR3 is TGTGCCAGCAGCTTTGTTGCGACAGCCCCGAACTATGGCTACACCTTC.

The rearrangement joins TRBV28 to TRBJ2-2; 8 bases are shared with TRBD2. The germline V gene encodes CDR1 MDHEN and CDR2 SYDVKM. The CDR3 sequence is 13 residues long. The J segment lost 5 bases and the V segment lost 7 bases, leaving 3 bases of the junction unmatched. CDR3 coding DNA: TGTGCCAGCATGGCGGGGGGTACCGGGGAGCTGTTTTTT. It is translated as CASMAGGTGELFF.

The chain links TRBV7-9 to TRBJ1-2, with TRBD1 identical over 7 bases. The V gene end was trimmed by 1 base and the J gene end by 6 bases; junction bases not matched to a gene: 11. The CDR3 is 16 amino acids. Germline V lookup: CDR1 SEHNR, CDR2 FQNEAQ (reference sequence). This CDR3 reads CASSLEDSWTGDGYTF. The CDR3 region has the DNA TGTGCCAGCAGCTTAGAAGATTCGTGGACAGGCGATGGCTACACCTTC.

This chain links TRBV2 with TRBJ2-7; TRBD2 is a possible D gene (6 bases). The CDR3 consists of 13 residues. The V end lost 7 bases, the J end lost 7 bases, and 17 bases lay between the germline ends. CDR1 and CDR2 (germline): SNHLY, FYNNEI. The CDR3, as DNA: TGTGCCAGCAACGAAGGAGGGCTTGGGGAGCAGTACTTC. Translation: CASNEGGLGEQYF.

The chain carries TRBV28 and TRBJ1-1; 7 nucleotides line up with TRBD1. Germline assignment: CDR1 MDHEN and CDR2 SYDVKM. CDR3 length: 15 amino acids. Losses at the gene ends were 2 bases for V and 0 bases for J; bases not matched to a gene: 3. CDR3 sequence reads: CASSLRGTVNTEAFF. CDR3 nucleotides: TGTGCCAGCAGTTTAAGGGGGACAGTGAACACTGAAGCTTTCTTT.

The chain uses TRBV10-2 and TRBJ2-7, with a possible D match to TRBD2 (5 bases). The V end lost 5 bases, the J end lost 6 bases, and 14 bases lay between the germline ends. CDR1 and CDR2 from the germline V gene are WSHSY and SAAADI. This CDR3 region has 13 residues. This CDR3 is CASSLGLSVEQYF. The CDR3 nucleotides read TGCGCCAGCAGTCTCGGACTCTCAGTCGAGCAGTACTTC.

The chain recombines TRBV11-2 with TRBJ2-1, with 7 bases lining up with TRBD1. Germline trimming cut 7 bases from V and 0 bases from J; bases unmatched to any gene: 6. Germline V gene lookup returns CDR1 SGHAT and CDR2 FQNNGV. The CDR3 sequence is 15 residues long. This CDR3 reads CASTRRDSSYNEQFF. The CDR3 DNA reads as TGTGCCAGCACCCGCCGGGACAGCTCCTACAATGAGCAGTTCTTC.

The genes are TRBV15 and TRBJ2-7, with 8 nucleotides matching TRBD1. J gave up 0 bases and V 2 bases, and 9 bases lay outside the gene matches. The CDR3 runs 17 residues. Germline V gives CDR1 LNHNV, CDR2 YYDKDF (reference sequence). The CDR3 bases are TGTGCCACCAGCAGATCTAGGACAGGGCCGACCTCCTACGAGCAGTACTTC. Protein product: CATSRSRTGPTSYEQYF.

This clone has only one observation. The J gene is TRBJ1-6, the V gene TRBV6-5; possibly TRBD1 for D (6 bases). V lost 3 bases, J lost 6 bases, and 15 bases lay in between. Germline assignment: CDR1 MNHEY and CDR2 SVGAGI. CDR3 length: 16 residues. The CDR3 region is CASSYLGGGPNSPLHF. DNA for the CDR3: TGTGCCAGCAGTTATCTTGGGGGGGGCCCTAATTCACCCCTCCACTTT.

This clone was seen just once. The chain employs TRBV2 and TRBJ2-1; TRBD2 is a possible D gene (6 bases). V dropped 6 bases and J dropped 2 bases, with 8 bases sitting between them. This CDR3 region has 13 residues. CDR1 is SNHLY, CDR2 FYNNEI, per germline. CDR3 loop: CASSRGTYNEQFF. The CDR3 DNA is TGTGCCAGCAGCCGGGGGACCTACAATGAGCAGTTCTTC.

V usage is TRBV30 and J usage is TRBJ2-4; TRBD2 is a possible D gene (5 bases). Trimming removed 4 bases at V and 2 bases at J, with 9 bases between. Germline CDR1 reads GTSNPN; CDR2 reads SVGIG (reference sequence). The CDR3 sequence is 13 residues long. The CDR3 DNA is TGTGCCTGGATGGTGGACTCCAAAAACATTCAGTACTTC. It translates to CAWMVDSKNIQYF.

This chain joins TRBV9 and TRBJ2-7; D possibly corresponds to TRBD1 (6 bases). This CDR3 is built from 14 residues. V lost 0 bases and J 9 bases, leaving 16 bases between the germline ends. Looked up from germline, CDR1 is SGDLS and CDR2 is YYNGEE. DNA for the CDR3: TGTGCCAGCAGCGTAGGTGGGGACACCTCCCCGCAGTACTTC. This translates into CASSVGGDTSPQYF.